A selection of T cell receptor beta chains follows, all from one sample in a study of cytomegalovirus exposure and HLA in healthy donors. Here immunoSEQ multiplex PCR was the method, and the copy in TCRdb shows in-frame clones only, minus some. Seen here are roughly 220,000 clones, just over 90% observed once, and the top ten hold about 1%. The sample comprised PBMCs. These receptors all stem from a young woman in good health and CMV-seronegative. Both conserved end residues are part of each CDR3. A D gene is named only where the DNA matches it firmly. Size is stated for part of the rows, as once, few or many counts, or as a class when the clone is expanded.

V gene	D gene	J gene	clone size	CDR3 DNA	CDR3 protein
TRBV5-8	TRBD2	TRBJ2-1	NA	TGTGCCAGCAGCTTTGGGACTAGCGGGATTAATGAGCAGTTCTTC	CASSFGTSGINEQFF
TRBV30	TRBD2	TRBJ2-1	NA	TGTGCCTGGAGTGGGCTAGCGGGAGGGCGAGAGCAGTTCTTC	CAWSGLAGGREQFF
TRBV7-5	NA	TRBJ1-5	NA	TGTGTCAGAAGCTCCTTGGACAGGGATTGGGGACAGCCCCAGCATTTT	CVRSSLDRDWGQPQHF
TRBV5-6	TRBD2	TRBJ2-5	NA	TGTGCCAGCAGCTTACTAGCGGGAGGAAACCAAGAGACCCAGTACTTC	CASSLLAGGNQETQYF
TRBV7-9	TRBD1	TRBJ1-2	NA	TGTGCCAGCAGCAAGTCAGGGGGCTGGTATGGCTACACCTTC	CASSKSGGWYGYTF
TRBV15	NA	TRBJ1-1	NA	TGTGCCACCAGCAGAGCGAGGGCAGACATGAACACTGAAGCTTTCTTT	CATSRARADMNTEAFF
TRBV5-1	NA	TRBJ2-7	NA	TGCGCCAGCAGCGCGACGACAGGAGCCTACGAGCAGTACTTC	CASSATTGAYEQYF
TRBV6-6	TRBD2	TRBJ2-1	NA	TGTGCCAGCAGGTGCACTAGCGAGAACAATGAGCAGTTCTTC	CASRCTSENNEQFF
TRBV10-1	TRBD2	TRBJ2-3	NA	TGCGCCAGCAGTGACCATACTAGCGGGTTCACAGATACGCAGTATTTT	CASSDHTSGFTDTQYF
TRBV4-1	NA	TRBJ1-2	NA	TGCGCCAGCAGCCAAGAAACAGGGTTTGGCTACACCTTC	CASSQETGFGYTF
TRBV5-1	NA	TRBJ2-2	NA	TGCGCCAGCAGCCCAGGGCCGACCGGGGAGCTGTTTTTT	CASSPGPTGELFF
TRBV5-8	NA	TRBJ1-2	NA	TGTGCCAGCAGCTTGCCCCATGGGCTTTATGGCTACACCTTC	CASSLPHGLYGYTF
TRBV4-1	TRBD2	TRBJ2-7	NA	TGCGCCAGCAGCCAAACGACTAGCGGGAGCTACGAGCAGTACTTC	CASSQTTSGSYEQYF
TRBV6-1	TRBD1	TRBJ1-2	NA	TGTGCCAGCAGTGAAACGGGACAGTTGGCCTATGGCTACACCTTC	CASSETGQLAYGYTF
TRBV2	NA	TRBJ1-2	NA	TGTGCCAGCACCTCCCAAGCGAACTATGGCTACACCTTC	CASTSQANYGYTF
TRBV2	TRBD2	TRBJ2-3	NA	TGTGCCAGCAGTGACCCCCGGACTAGCGGGAGGGCCACAGATACGCAGTATTTT	CASSDPRTSGRATDTQYF
TRBV19	NA	TRBJ2-1	once	TGTGCCAGTAGTATGGGACAAAACAATGAGCAGTTCTTC	CASSMGQNNEQFF
TRBV25-1	NA	TRBJ2-7	NA	TGTGCCAGCACACAGGGCGAGGGATATGGCGAGCAGTACTTC	CASTQGEGYGEQYF
TRBV4-1	NA	TRBJ2-6	NA	TGCGCCAGCAGCCAAGCCACACAACAGGTCTCTGGGGCCAACGTCCTGACTTTC	CASSQATQQVSGANVLTF
TRBV6-5	NA	TRBJ1-5	NA	TGTGCCAGCAGGCCCCGTCGGGGTCCAAATCAGCCCCAGCATTTT	CASRPRRGPNQPQHF
TRBV11-3	TRBD2	TRBJ2-3	NA	TGTGCCAGCAGCTTAGGGCGGGAGTTTACAGATACGCAGTATTTT	CASSLGREFTDTQYF
TRBV5-6	TRBD1	TRBJ1-5	NA	TGTGCCAGCAGCTTCAGGGGGCCCAAGGTAGCCCAGCATTTT	CASSFRGPKVAQHF
TRBV30	NA	TRBJ1-5	NA	TGTGCCTGGAGTGTAGGCAGGACAAGGGGTAGCAATCAGCCCCAGCATTTT	CAWSVGRTRGSNQPQHF
TRBV19	NA	TRBJ1-2	NA	TGTGCCAGTAGTAGCCCCAATGAGGGAATGGGTTATGGCTACACCTTC	CASSSPNEGMGYGYTF
TRBV9	TRBD2	TRBJ2-3	few	TGTGCCAGCAGCCTTAACCCGACTAGCGGGATCACGCAGTATTTT	CASSLNPTSGITQYF
TRBV19	TRBD1	TRBJ2-7	NA	TGTGCCAGTACCGACGACAGGGGCGAACCCTACGAGCAGTACTTC	CASTDDRGEPYEQYF